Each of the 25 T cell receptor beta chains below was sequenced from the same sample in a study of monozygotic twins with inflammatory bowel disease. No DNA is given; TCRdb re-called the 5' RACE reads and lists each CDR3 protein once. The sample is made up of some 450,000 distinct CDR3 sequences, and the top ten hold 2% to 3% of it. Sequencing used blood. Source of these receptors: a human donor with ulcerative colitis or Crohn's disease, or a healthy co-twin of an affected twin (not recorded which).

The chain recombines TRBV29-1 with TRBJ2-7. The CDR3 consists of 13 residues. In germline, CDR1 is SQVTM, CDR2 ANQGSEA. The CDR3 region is CSVAVQSSYEQYF.

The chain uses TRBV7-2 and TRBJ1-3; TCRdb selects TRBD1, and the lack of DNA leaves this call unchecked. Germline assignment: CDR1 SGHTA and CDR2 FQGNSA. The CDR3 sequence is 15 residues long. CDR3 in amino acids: CASRLQGVGRNTIYF.

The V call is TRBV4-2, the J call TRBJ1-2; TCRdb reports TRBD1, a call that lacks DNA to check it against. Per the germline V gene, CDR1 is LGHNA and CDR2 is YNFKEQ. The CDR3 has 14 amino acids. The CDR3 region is CASSQDRDGYGYTF.

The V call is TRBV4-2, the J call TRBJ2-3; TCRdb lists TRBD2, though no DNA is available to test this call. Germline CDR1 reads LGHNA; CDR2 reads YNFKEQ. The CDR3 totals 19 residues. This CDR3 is CASSQGSGTRYDLTDTQYF.

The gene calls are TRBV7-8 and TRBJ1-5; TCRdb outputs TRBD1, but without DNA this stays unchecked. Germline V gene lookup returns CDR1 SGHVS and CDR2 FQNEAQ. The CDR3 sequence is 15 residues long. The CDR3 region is CASSPWGTGNQPQHF.

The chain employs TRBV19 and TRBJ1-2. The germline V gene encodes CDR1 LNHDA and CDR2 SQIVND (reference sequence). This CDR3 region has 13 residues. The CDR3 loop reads CASSKSGMYGYTF.

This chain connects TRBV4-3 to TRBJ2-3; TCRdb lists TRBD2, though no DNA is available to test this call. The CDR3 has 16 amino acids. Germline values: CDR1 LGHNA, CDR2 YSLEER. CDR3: CASSSSLAGEGDTQYF.

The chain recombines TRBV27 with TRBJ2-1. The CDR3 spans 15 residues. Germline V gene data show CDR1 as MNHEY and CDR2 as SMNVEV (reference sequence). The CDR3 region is CASRLTRVSYNEQFF.

The CDR3 reads CASSPRSDSNQPQHF. V usage is TRBV7-6 and J usage is TRBJ1-5. The CDR3 contains 15 residues. Germline-derived CDR1 and CDR2 are SGHVS and FNYEAQ.

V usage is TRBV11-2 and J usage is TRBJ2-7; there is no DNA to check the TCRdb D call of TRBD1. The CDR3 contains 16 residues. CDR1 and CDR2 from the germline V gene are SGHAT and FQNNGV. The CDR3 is CASSFGQGGALGEQYF.

The CDR3: CASSWDINTGELFF. The chain links TRBV5-4 to TRBJ2-2. The germline gives CDR1 SGHNT, CDR2 YYREEE (reference sequence). The CDR3 spans 14 residues.

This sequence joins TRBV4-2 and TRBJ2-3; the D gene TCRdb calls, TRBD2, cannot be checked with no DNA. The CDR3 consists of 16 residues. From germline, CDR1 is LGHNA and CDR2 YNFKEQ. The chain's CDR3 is CASSQDTRGPTDTQYF.

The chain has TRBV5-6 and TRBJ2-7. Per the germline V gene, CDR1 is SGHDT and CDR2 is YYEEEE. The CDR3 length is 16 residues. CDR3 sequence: CASSTNPEFYSYEQYF.

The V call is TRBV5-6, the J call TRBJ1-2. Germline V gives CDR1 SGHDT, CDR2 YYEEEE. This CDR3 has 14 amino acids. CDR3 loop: CASSLEQAGYGYTF. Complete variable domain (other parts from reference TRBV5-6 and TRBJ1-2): DAGVTQSPTHLIKTRGQQVTLRCSPKSGHDTVSWYQQALGQGPQFIFQYYEEEERQRGNFPDRFSGHQFPNYSSELNVNALLLGDSALYLCASSLEQAGYGYTFGSGTRLTVV.

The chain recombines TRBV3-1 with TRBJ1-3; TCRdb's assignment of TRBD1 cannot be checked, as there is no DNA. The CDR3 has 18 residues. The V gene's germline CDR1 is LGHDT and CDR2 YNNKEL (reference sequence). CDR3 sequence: CASSHSRDIKDSGNTIYF.

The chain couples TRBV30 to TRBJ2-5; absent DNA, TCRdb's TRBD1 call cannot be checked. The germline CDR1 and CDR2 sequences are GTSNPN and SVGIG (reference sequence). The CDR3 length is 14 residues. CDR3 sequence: CAWSPSQGAETQYF.

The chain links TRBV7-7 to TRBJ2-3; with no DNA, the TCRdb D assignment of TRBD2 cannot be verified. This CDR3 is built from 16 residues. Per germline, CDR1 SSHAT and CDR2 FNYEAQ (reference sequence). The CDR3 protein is CASSLGLAGVADTQYF.

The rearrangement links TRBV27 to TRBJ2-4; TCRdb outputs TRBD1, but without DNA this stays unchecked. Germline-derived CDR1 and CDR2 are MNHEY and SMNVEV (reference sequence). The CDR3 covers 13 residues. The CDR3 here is CASSSSGGYIQYF.

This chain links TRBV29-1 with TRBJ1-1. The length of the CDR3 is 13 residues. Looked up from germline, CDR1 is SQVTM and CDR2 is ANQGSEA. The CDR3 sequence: CSVGNSLNTEAFF.

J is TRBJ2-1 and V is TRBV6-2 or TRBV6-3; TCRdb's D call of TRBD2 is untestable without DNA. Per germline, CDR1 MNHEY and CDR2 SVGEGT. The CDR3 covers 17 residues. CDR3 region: CASGGRRDLDPYNEQFF.

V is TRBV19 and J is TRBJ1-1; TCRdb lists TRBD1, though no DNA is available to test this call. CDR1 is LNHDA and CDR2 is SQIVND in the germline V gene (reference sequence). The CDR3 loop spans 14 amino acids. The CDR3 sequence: CASSPPGGHTEAFF.

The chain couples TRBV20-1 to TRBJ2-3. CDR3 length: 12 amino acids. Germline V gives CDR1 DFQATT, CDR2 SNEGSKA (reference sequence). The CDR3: CSARRGTDTQYF.

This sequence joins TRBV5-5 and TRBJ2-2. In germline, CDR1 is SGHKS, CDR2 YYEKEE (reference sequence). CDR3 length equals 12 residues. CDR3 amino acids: CASSFLTGELFF.

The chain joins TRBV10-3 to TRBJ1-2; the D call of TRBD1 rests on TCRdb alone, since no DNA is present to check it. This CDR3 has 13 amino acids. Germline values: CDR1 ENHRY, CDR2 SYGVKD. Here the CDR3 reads CASFSGTVYGYTF.

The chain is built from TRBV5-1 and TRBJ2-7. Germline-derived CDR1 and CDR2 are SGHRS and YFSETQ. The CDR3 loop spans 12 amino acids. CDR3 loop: CASSFGRNEQYF.